This T cell receptor (beta chain) is drawn from a study of control samples from healthy donors and cancer patients. Repertoires were generated with immunoSEQ multiplex PCR, while TCRdb's copy carries only in-frame clones and drops some. The sample consists of roughly 84,000 clones, about nine tenths of them appearing once. The CDR3 is 16 residues long. Germline loops: CDR1 SGHRS, CDR2 YFSETQ. Trimming took 0 bases from V and 5 from J, leaving 15 bases between them. This sequence originates from a man in his forties or fifties in good health. Sequencing input: blood. This chain connects TRBV5-1 to TRBJ2-1; tentative D call: TRBD2 (6 bases). The chain's CDR3 is CASSLGVAGPNNEQFF. CDR3 coding DNA: TGCGCCAGCAGCTTGGGAGTGGCGGGACCCAACAATGAGCAGTTCTTC.